This TCR beta chain was obtained from a study of cytomegalovirus exposure and HLA in healthy donors. In the study overall: A later analysis reported the same platform for the roughly 120 validation repertoires and the 666 first-cohort repertoires.

This CDR3 is 12 amino acids long. CDR1 is LNHDA and CDR2 is SQIVND in the germline V gene (reference sequence). V shed 4 bases and J shed 4 bases, with 8 bases lying between them. Here immunoSEQ multiplex PCR was the method, and the copy in TCRdb shows in-frame clones only, minus some. The table has 95,000 to 150,000 clones, roughly 89% seen once. Sequencing input: PBMCs. V is TRBV19 and J is TRBJ2-7; a weak D match, TRBD2 (5 bases). The origin of this receptor is a woman aged 18-29 years in good health and CMV-seronegative. CDR3 in amino acids: CASSTGVYEQYF. DNA for the CDR3: TGTGCCAGTAGTACCGGGGTGTACGAGCAGTACTTC.